These 19 T cell receptor beta chains came from one sample sequenced in a study of T cells after yellow fever vaccination. TCRdb re-derived calls from the 5' RACE reads in MiXCR, one entry per CDR3 protein. The sample shows approximately 300,000 distinct CDR3 sequences, over 8% of them seen only once. The sample consisted of PBMCs, taken on the day of the first yellow fever vaccination. The receptors originated from a man aged 18 to 30 who received the YFV17D yellow fever vaccine.

In its sample, this clonotype was seen a few times. The chain uses TRBV24-1 and TRBJ2-3; D assignment may be TRBD1 or TRBD2 (5 bases each). This CDR3 comprises 14 residues. V lost 7 bases and J lost 0, with 10 bases in between. The V gene's germline CDR1 is KGHDR and CDR2 SFDVKD. In DNA form, the CDR3 reads TGTGCCACCAGGAGGGACCGTAGCACAGATACGCAGTATTTT. Translating gives CATRRDRSTDTQYF.

The chain joins TRBV4-3 to TRBJ2-2; maybe TRBD2 (5 bases). This CDR3 spans 15 amino acids. V lost 0 bases and J 7 bases, leaving 12 bases between the germline ends. Germline CDR1 LGHNA, CDR2 YSLEER. DNA of the CDR3: TGCGCCAGCAGCCAAGATGCGAGGGTGGTCGGGGAGCTGTTTTTT. The encoded protein is CASSQDARVVGELFF.

Many counts were recorded for this clonotype. This chain uses TRBV6-5 with TRBJ2-7; possibly TRBD1 or TRBD2 for D (5 bases each). Germline V gene lookup returns CDR1 MNHEY and CDR2 SVGAGI. The CDR3 covers 13 residues. Trimming shortened V by 10 bases and J by 6 bases, and 19 bases separated the two germline ends. The CDR3 sequence is CATSRDGLGEQYV. The CDR3 coding sequence is TGTGCCACTAGCCGGGACGGATTGGGCGAGCAGTACGTC.

This clonotype appeared a few times. The V call is TRBV5-6, the J call TRBJ1-1; D ambiguous. Germline CDR1 is SGHDT and CDR2 is YYEEEE. V gave up 2 bases and J gave up 11 bases, with 19 bases separating them. The CDR3 has 14 residues. The CDR3 DNA reads TGTGCCAGCAGCTTTTACTGGACGGGAAGTTCGGCTTTCTTT. Translating it yields CASSFYWTGSSAFF. Combining the CDR3 with reference TRBV5-6 and TRBJ1-1 gives the whole variable domain DAGVTQSPTHLIKTRGQQVTLRCSPKSGHDTVSWYQQALGQGPQFIFQYYEEEERQRGNFPDRFSGHQFPNYSSELNVNALLLGDSALYLCASSFYWTGSSAFFGQGTRLTVV.

This clonotype was seen more than once but under ten times. The chain links TRBV11-2 to TRBJ2-1; D may be TRBD2 (5 bases). V was trimmed by 3 bases and J by 9 bases, leaving 15 bases between them. Per germline, CDR1 SGHAT and CDR2 FQNNGV. This CDR3 region has 14 residues. The CDR3 nucleotides are TGTGCCAGCAGCTTTCCGGGGAAGACGGGTGAGCAGTTCTTC. Protein: CASSFPGKTGEQFF.

This rearrangement joins TRBV6-5 to TRBJ2-1; D tentatively fits TRBD1 or TRBD2 (5 bases each). Trimming took off 6 bases at V and 3 bases at J, with 15 bases between the two ends. Looked up from germline, CDR1 is MNHEY and CDR2 is SVGAGI. The CDR3 is made up of 15 amino acids. The CDR3 region has the DNA TGTGCCAGCAGGACCCGGGACGGCGACTACAATGAGCAGTTCTTC. Its translation is CASRTRDGDYNEQFF.

A word on this clonotype: Being one base from a much bigger clone, this may be a read error. The chain carries TRBV7-2 and TRBJ2-1, with 10 bases that match TRBD2. Germline V gene sequence: CDR1 SGHTA, CDR2 FQGNSA. The CDR3 totals 17 residues. Trimming removed 5 bases from V and 13 bases from J; junction bases left unmatched: 20. This CDR3 reads CASSPPGGAGGQGDQFF. In nucleotides, the CDR3 is TGTGCCAGCAGCCCCCCGGGGGGAGCGGGGGGGCAGGGTGACCAGTTCTTC.

This clonotype was recorded a few times. The chain employs TRBV12-3 or TRBV12-4 and TRBJ2-4, with 13 bases that match TRBD2. After removal of 7 bases from V and 2 bases from J, the junction contained 8 bases not matched to a gene. The CDR3 is 17 residues long. CDR3 DNA sequence: TGTGCCAGCATCTTCTCGACTAGCGGGGGGTCCAAAAACATTCAGTACTTC. Translated, it gives CASIFSTSGGSKNIQYF.

This clonotype was seen more than once but under ten times. The chain recombines TRBV20-1 with TRBJ2-5, with a possible D match to TRBD2 (7 bases). The germline V gene has CDR1 DFQATT and CDR2 SNEGSKA (reference sequence). V was cut by 6 bases and J by 5 bases, with 13 bases left in between. This CDR3 is built from 12 residues. The CDR3 nucleotides read TGCAGTGCGTGGGGGGGCCGGGAGACCCAGTACTTC. It translates to CSAWGGRETQYF.

This clonotype was seen ten or more times. The chain recombines TRBV27 with TRBJ1-5; weak D call: TRBD1 (6 bases). This CDR3 is built from 15 residues. The germline CDR1 and CDR2 sequences are MNHEY and SMNVEV (reference sequence). Trimming removed 9 bases from V and 6 bases from J, with 21 bases in between. CDR3 residues: CARYSEQGSFQPQHF. CDR3 coding DNA: TGTGCCAGATACTCCGAACAGGGCTCGTTTCAGCCCCAGCATTTT.

This clonotype occurred many times. The rearrangement joins TRBV15 to TRBJ1-1, with 8 bases lining up with TRBD1. This CDR3 is 17 amino acids long. Germline CDR1 and CDR2: LNHNV and YYDKDF (reference sequence). J gave up 5 bases and V 5 bases, and 16 bases lay outside the gene matches. The CDR3, as DNA: TGTGCCACCAGCGGCCCTGGGGCAGGGGGCGTTGGGACTGAAGCTTTCTTT. Protein sequence: CATSGPGAGGVGTEAFF.

This chain uses TRBV12-3 or TRBV12-4 with TRBJ1-1, with no clear D. The CDR3 contains 15 residues. Trimming took 5 bases from V and 1 from J, leaving 14 bases between them. CDR3 loop: CASSPQVWANTEAFF. In DNA form, the CDR3 reads TGTGCCAGCAGTCCCCAGGTGTGGGCGAACACTGAAGCTTTCTTT.

This clonotype was observed a few times. The chain couples TRBV9 to TRBJ2-5; the match to TRBD2 covers 8 bases. CDR3 length: 13 residues. CDR1 and CDR2 from the germline V gene are SGDLS and YYNGEE. Trimming at V came to 9 bases and at J to 5 bases, leaving 9 bases not matched to a gene. The CDR3 DNA follows: TGTGCCACCTCAGCGGGGGTGACGGAGACCCAGTACTTC. Translation gives CATSAGVTETQYF. The whole variable domain, filled in from reference TRBV9 and TRBJ2-5, reads DSGVTQTPKHLITATGQRVTLRCSPRSGDLSVYWYQQSLDQGLQFLIQYYNGEERAKGNILERFSAQQFPDLHSELNLSSLELGDSALYFCATSAGVTETQYFGPGTRLLVL.

This clonotype occurred a few times. The gene calls are TRBV6-1 and TRBJ2-2; D may be TRBD2 (6 bases). The CDR3 length is 15 residues. CDR1 MNHNS and CDR2 SASEGT come from the germline V gene. The ends were cut back, 3 bases at V and 5 bases at J, with 13 bases in the middle. As DNA, the CDR3 is TGTGCCAGCAGTGACAAGGGCCGGGGGACCGGGGAGCTGTTTTTT. This encodes CASSDKGRGTGELFF.

V gene TRBV21-1 combines with J gene TRBJ2-3; TRBD1, the table's D call, was not compared with the DNA. TRBV21-1 is a pseudogene segment. The CDR3 extends over 17 amino acids. CDR3 DNA sequence: TGTGCCAGCAGCAAAGAGGGGGGGGTTACTAGCACAGATACGCAGTATTTT. It encodes CASSKEGGVTSTDTQYF.

There are many counts of this clonotype. The V call is TRBV4-3, the J call TRBJ2-3; D unclear. Germline CDR1 LGHNA, CDR2 YSLEER. The ends were cut back, 0 bases at V and 0 bases at J, with 10 bases in the middle. This CDR3 is 16 amino acids long. The CDR3 reads CASSQEFHYSTDTQYF. Here the CDR3 DNA reads TGCGCCAGCAGCCAAGAGTTTCACTACAGCACAGATACGCAGTATTTT.

In this sample, this clonotype turned up many times. The chain couples TRBV3-1 to TRBJ1-1; D possibly corresponds to TRBD1 (6 bases). Per the germline V gene, CDR1 is LGHDT and CDR2 is YNNKEL (reference sequence). The CDR3 totals 14 residues. Deletions cut 4 bases from V and 2 bases from J, with 11 bases between. In DNA, the CDR3 is TGTGCCAGCAGCCGACAACAGGGTAACACTGAAGCTTTCTTT. This sequence encodes CASSRQQGNTEAFF.

This clonotype showed up many times. This rearrangement joins TRBV7-9 to TRBJ2-5, with D perhaps TRBD1 (8 bases). The CDR3 is made up of 14 amino acids. Looked up from germline, CDR1 is SEHNR and CDR2 is FQNEAQ (reference sequence). With 7 bases removed from V and 6 bases from J, the gap between germline ends came to 18 bases. The DNA of the CDR3 is TGTGCCAGCAACTCACAGGGGGGGCTGAAGACCCAGTACTTC. This gives the protein CASNSQGGLKTQYF.

This clonotype was found many times. The chain has TRBV12-3 or TRBV12-4 and TRBJ2-2; 8 bases are a match to TRBD2. The V and J ends lost 6 bases and 4 bases, in that order; junction bases with no gene match: 4. The length of the CDR3 is 14 residues. The CDR3 sequence: CASSPGGGTGELFF. CDR3 DNA sequence: TGTGCCAGCAGCCCGGGGGGGGGCACCGGGGAGCTGTTTTTT.